A selection of T cell receptor beta chains follows, all from one sample in a study of control samples from healthy donors and cancer patients. TCRdb's table, derived via immunoSEQ multiplex PCR, lists solely in-frame clones and lacks some. The sample lists 55,000 to 75,000 clones; 70% to 90% were seen once. What was sequenced was PBMCs. The receptors were sampled from a woman in her forties or fifties with head and neck cancer. CDR3s include the opening cysteine and the closing phenylalanine or tryptophan. The order of the fields is D gene, CDR3 length, V gene, J gene, clone size, CDR3 protein, CDR3 DNA. A D gene is named only where the DNA matches it firmly. Size is omitted from some rows. Given values are once, few, many or a class for expanded clones.

.	15	TRBV19	TRBJ1-1	.	CASSRRGSMNTEAFF	TGTGCCAGTAGCCGGAGGGGATCTATGAACACTGAAGCTTTCTTT
.	13	TRBV28	TRBJ2-5	once	CASRGSGKKTQYF	TGTGCCAGCAGGGGCAGCGGAAAGAAGACCCAGTACTTC
TRBD2	17	TRBV5-1	TRBJ2-1	.	CASSFTRSGGGRDEQFF	TGCGCCAGCAGCTTCACCCGTAGCGGGGGGGGTCGGGATGAGCAGTTCTTC
.	15	TRBV6-5	TRBJ2-2	few	CASSYLGQNTGELFF	TGTGCCAGCAGTTACCTTGGACAGAACACCGGGGAGCTGTTTTTT
.	15	TRBV6-6	TRBJ2-2	.	CASSPTLTRSGELFF	TGTGCCAGCAGCCCAACCCTTACGCGTTCCGGGGAGCTGTTTTTT
.	15	TRBV7-8	TRBJ2-1	.	CASSQIIGVGNEQFF	TGTGCCAGCAGTCAAATTATCGGGGTGGGGAATGAGCAGTTCTTC
.	16	TRBV4-3	TRBJ2-1	.	CASSQDGTGSYNEQFF	TGCGCCAGCAGCCAAGATGGAACAGGGTCATACAATGAGCAGTTCTTC
TRBD1	19	TRBV28	TRBJ1-5	.	CASSKGVGTGGAGNQPQHF	TGTGCCAGCAGTAAGGGGGTGGGGACAGGGGGCGCCGGCAATCAGCCCCAGCATTTT
.	11	TRBV30	TRBJ1-1	.	CAWMENTEAFF	TGTGCCTGGATGGAGAACACTGAAGCTTTCTTT
.	15	TRBV19	TRBJ2-7	.	CASSISMGGSYEQYF	TGTGCCAGTAGTATTTCCATGGGGGGCTCCTACGAGCAGTACTTC
.	13	TRBV6-5	TRBJ1-5	once	CAGGQVSNQPQHF	TGTGCCGGGGGGCAGGTGAGCAATCAGCCCCAGCATTTT
.	14	TRBV9	TRBJ1-6	.	CASSPGQLSSPLHF	TGTGCCAGCAGCCCCGGACAGTTAAGTTCACCCCTCCACTTT
.	13	TRBV4-1	TRBJ2-5	.	CASSPTSKETQYF	TGCGCCAGCAGCCCCACTAGCAAGGAGACCCAGTACTTC
.	15	TRBV28	TRBJ1-1	.	CASSPTGGANTEAFF	TGTGCCAGCAGCCCTACTGGGGGGGCGAACACTGAAGCTTTCTTT
.	14	TRBV28	TRBJ1-6	.	CASSLRSYNSPLHF	TGTGCCAGCAGTTTGAGGTCCTATAATTCACCCCTCCACTTT
.	13	TRBV11-2	TRBJ2-3	.	CASSFARTDTQYF	TGTGCCAGCAGCTTTGCGCGCACAGATACGCAGTATTTT
.	17	TRBV11-2	TRBJ2-3	once	CASSRGRGNSRTDTQYF	TGTGCCAGCAGCCGAGGACGGGGAAACTCCCGCACAGATACGCAGTATTTT
.	18	TRBV15	TRBJ1-3	.	CATSREVTDGSSGNTIYF	TGTGCCACCAGCAGAGAAGTAACAGACGGAAGCTCTGGAAACACCATATATTTT
.	13	TRBV11-2	TRBJ1-2	few	CASSSQGGYGYTF	TGTGCCAGCAGCTCCCAGGGAGGCTATGGCTACACCTTC
.	15	TRBV6-6	TRBJ1-5	.	CASSYSFQGNQPQHF	TGTGCCAGCAGTTACTCGTTTCAGGGGAATCAGCCCCAGCATTTT
TRBD2	16	TRBV7-2	TRBJ2-7	.	CASSLPGSGGPSEQYF	TGTGCCAGCAGCTTACCCGGGAGCGGGGGTCCGTCCGAGCAGTACTTC
.	13	TRBV11-3	TRBJ1-1	.	CASSLRGNTEAFF	TGTGCCAGCAGCTTACGAGGGAACACTGAAGCTTTCTTT
.	14	TRBV18	TRBJ1-4	.	CASSPSGVNEKLFF	TGTGCCAGCTCACCGTCAGGGGTGAATGAAAAACTGTTTTTT
TRBD1	17	TRBV7-2	TRBJ2-7	.	CASSSRDRGPEAYEQYF	TGTGCCAGCAGCTCCCGGGACAGGGGGCCTGAAGCCTACGAGCAGTACTTC
.	10	TRBV20-1	TRBJ1-1	.	CSAFLTEAFF	TGCAGTGCTTTTCTCACTGAAGCTTTCTTT
.	15	TRBV5-8	TRBJ1-5	.	CASPQSRAGNQPQHF	TGTGCCAGCCCTCAATCGCGGGCCGGCAATCAGCCCCAGCATTTT
.	17	TRBV3-1/TRBV3-2	TRBJ1-3	once	CASSPRTATAIGNTIYF	TGTGCCAGCAGCCCCCGGACAGCCACGGCCATAGGAAACACCATATATTTT
.	14	TRBV7-8	TRBJ1-1	.	CATTPVLTNTEAFF	TGTGCCACCACGCCTGTGCTTACGAACACTGAAGCTTTCTTT
TRBD1	13	TRBV30	TRBJ1-6	.	CAWRGTGYSPLHF	TGTGCCTGGAGAGGGACAGGGTATTCACCCCTCCACTTT
.	15	TRBV30	TRBJ1-2	once	CAWGRAGPGLDGYTF	TGTGCCTGGGGCAGGGCCGGGCCAGGACTTGATGGCTACACCTTC
.	16	TRBV19	TRBJ1-5	.	CASTLAGSYSNQPQHF	TGTGCCAGTACTCTAGCGGGGTCCTATAGCAATCAGCCCCAGCATTTT
.	14	TRBV2	TRBJ2-1	.	CASSEPQTYNEQFF	TGTGCCAGCAGCGAACCGCAGACCTACAATGAGCAGTTCTTC
.	11	TRBV20-1	TRBJ2-5	.	CSGQAQETQYF	TGCAGTGGACAGGCTCAAGAGACCCAGTACTTC
.	12	TRBV6-6	TRBJ1-3	.	CASSPLGNTIYF	TGTGCCAGCAGTCCTCTCGGAAACACCATATATTTT
.	11	TRBV7-9	TRBJ2-3	.	CASSRTDTQYF	TGTGCCAGCAGTCGGACAGATACGCAGTATTTT
TRBD1	15	TRBV7-8	TRBJ1-4	once	CASSSKGAVNEKLFF	TGTGCCAGCAGTTCCAAGGGGGCGGTTAATGAAAAACTGTTTTTT
TRBD1	14	TRBV12-5	TRBJ1-1	.	CASGTGQGDTEAFF	TGTGCTAGTGGTACGGGACAGGGCGACACTGAAGCTTTCTTT